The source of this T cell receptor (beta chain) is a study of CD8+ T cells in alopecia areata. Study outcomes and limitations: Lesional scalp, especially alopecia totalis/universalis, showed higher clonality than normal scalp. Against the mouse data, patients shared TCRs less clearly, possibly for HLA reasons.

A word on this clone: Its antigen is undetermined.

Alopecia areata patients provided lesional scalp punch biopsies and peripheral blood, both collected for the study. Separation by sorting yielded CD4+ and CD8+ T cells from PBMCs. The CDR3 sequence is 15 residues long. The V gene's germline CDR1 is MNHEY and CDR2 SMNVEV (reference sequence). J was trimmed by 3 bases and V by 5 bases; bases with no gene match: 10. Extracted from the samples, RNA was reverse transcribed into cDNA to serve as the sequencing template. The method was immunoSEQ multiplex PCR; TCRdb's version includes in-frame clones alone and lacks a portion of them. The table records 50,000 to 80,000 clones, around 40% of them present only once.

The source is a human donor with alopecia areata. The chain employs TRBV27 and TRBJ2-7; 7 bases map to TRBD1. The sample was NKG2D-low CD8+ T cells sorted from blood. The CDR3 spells CASSPSTGPNYEQYF. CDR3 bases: TGTGCCAGCAGTCCCTCGACAGGGCCAAACTACGAGCAGTACTTC.